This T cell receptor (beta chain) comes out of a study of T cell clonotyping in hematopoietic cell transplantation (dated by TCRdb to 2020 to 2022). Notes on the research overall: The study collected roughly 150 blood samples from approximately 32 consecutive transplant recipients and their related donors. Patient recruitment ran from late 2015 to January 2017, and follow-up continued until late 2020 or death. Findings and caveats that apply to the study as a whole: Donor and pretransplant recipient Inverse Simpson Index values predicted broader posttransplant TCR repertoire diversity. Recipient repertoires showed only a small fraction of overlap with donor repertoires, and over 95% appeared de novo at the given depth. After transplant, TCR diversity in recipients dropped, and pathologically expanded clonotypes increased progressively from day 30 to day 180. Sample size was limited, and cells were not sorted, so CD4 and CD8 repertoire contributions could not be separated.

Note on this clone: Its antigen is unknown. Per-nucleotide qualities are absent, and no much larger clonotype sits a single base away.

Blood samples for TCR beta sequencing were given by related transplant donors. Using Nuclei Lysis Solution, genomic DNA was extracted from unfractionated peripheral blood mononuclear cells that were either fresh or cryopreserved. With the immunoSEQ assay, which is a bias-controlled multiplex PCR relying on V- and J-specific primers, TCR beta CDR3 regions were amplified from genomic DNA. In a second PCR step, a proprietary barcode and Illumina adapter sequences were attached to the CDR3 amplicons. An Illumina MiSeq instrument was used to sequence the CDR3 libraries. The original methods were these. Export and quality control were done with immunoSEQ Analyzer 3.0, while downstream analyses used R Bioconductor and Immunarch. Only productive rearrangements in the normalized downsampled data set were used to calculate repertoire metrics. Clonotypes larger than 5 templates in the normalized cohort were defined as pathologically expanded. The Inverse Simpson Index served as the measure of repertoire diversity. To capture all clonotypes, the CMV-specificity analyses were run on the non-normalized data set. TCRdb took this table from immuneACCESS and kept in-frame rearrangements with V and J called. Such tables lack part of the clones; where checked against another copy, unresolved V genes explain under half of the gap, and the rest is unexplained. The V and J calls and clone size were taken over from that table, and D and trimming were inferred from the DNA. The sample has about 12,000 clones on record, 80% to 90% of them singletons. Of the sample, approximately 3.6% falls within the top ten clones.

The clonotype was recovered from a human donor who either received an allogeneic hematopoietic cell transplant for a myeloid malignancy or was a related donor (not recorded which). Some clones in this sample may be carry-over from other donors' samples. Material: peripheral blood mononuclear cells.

CDR3 region: CASVRRAHSMNTEAFF. Here is the DNA: TGTGCCAGCGTCCGTAGGGCGCATTCTATGAACACTGAAGCTTTCTTT. The rearranged chain carries TRBV27 and TRBJ1-1, with no confidently assigned D gene. Sequences MNHEY (CDR1) and SMNVEV (CDR2) are obtained from the germline V gene (reference sequence). V and J are truncated by 8 bases and 0 bases respectively, leaving an intervening sequence of 19 bases. The CDR3 runs 16 residues from the cysteine to the phenylalanine. The read is trimmed to its CDR3 DNA, 48 bases read in frame from base 1.